This T cell receptor beta chain was captured by sequencing in a study of OX40 agonist ivuxolimab in advanced cancers. Overall study findings and caveats: In the 0.1 to 3.0 mg/kg range, CD4+ and CD8+ blood T cells had expanded clonally by week 6.

Profiled with immunoSEQ multiplex PCR; TCRdb holds only in-frame clones, not every one. Of about 48,000 clones in the sample, 80% to 90% were seen once. The V end was cut by 0 bases, the J end by 3 bases, with 12 bases between. The germline gives CDR1 SGHDN, CDR2 FVKESK. CDR3 length: 15 residues. Of note for this clone: Its antigen remains unknown.

The sequence derives from an adult with an advanced solid tumor such as melanoma, head and neck, liver or kidney cancer. The V call is TRBV14, the J call TRBJ2-7; D gene unclear. This specimen consisted of CD4+ or CD8+ T cells sorted from blood, obtained in a trial of the OX40 agonist ivuxolimab. CDR3 sequence (DNA): TGTGCCAGCAGCCAAGACGGCAGCTATTACTACGAGCAGTACTTC. Its protein product is CASSQDGSYYYEQYF.